These T cell receptor beta chains were read from a single sample in a study of blood T cell repertoires in COVID-19. Using immunoSEQ multiplex PCR, the repertoire was profiled, and TCRdb retains in-frame clones only, with some absent. The table has around 300,000 clones, 85% to 90% seen once. The sample taken for sequencing was peripheral blood. The receptor set was obtained from a woman aged 45-65 years with COVID-19, enrolled during active disease. Both conserved end residues are part of each CDR3. D genes are given only for firm matches. Some rows have no size entry. The others give once, few or many, or a class for an expanded clone.

J gene: TRBJ2-1
D gene: TRBD2
clone size: -
V gene: TRBV2
CDR3 DNA: TGTGCCAGCGCCGGGACTAGACGGGATGAGCAGTTCTTC
CDR3 protein: CASAGTRRDEQFF

J gene: TRBJ2-7
D gene: -
clone size: -
V gene: TRBV6-5
CDR3 DNA: TGTGCCAGCAGTTACGCACGGACTGGCAACGAGCAGTACTTC
CDR3 protein: CASSYARTGNEQYF

J gene: TRBJ1-2
D gene: TRBD1
clone size: -
V gene: TRBV6-6
CDR3 DNA: TGTGCCAGCAGTATCCGACAGGGAGGCTATGGCTACACCTTC
CDR3 protein: CASSIRQGGYGYTF

J gene: TRBJ1-2
D gene: TRBD1
clone size: -
V gene: TRBV18
CDR3 DNA: TGTGCCAGCTCACCACCTACAGGGGTTTATGGCTACACCTTC
CDR3 protein: CASSPPTGVYGYTF

J gene: TRBJ1-5
D gene: -
clone size: few
V gene: TRBV21-1
CDR3 DNA: TGTGCCAGCAGCAAAGGGGACAGGGGCAGAGATAGCAATCAGCCCCAGCATTTT
CDR3 protein: CASSKGDRGRDSNQPQHF

J gene: TRBJ2-3
D gene: -
clone size: -
V gene: TRBV11-2
CDR3 DNA: TGTGCCAGCAGCTTATCCGGACAGTACACAGATACGCAGTATTTT
CDR3 protein: CASSLSGQYTDTQYF

J gene: TRBJ1-2
D gene: TRBD1
clone size: -
V gene: TRBV2
CDR3 DNA: TGTGCCAGCACCAGGGACAGGGCCCACGACTATGGCTACACCTTC
CDR3 protein: CASTRDRAHDYGYTF

J gene: TRBJ1-5
D gene: TRBD1
clone size: -
V gene: TRBV19
CDR3 DNA: TGTGCCAGTAGTATAGATAGGGACAGAAATCAGCCCCAGCATTTT
CDR3 protein: CASSIDRDRNQPQHF

J gene: TRBJ2-7
D gene: TRBD1
clone size: -
V gene: TRBV5-6
CDR3 DNA: TGTGCCAGCAGCGGCATGGGACAGGGGTCCTACGAGCAGTACTTC
CDR3 protein: CASSGMGQGSYEQYF

J gene: TRBJ2-7
D gene: TRBD1
clone size: few
V gene: TRBV3-1/TRBV3-2
CDR3 DNA: TGTGCCAGCAGCCAAGGGACAGGTAGTTGGCAGTACTTC
CDR3 protein: CASSQGTGSWQYF

J gene: TRBJ2-5
D gene: TRBD1
clone size: -
V gene: TRBV10-3
CDR3 DNA: TGTGCCTCGGGGGCGGGACAGGGGGAGACCCAGTACTTC
CDR3 protein: CASGAGQGETQYF

J gene: TRBJ2-7
D gene: TRBD2
clone size: -
V gene: TRBV27
CDR3 DNA: TGTGCCAGCACCCGACTTCTAGCGGGAGGTCTACCCTTATTTTACGAGCAGTACTTC
CDR3 protein: CASTRLLAGGLPLFYEQYF

J gene: TRBJ1-5
D gene: TRBD1
clone size: -
V gene: TRBV6-5
CDR3 DNA: TGTGCCAGCAGGGACAGGGAAAATCAGCCCCAGCATTTT
CDR3 protein: CASRDRENQPQHF

J gene: TRBJ2-1
D gene: TRBD2
clone size: -
V gene: TRBV24-1
CDR3 DNA: TGTGCCACCAGTGTAGCGGGATCCTCCTACAATGAGCAGTTCTTC
CDR3 protein: CATSVAGSSYNEQFF

J gene: TRBJ2-7
D gene: -
clone size: -
V gene: TRBV11-2
CDR3 DNA: TGTGCCAGCAGCCGGGGGGACAAACACTCCTACGAGCAGTACTTC
CDR3 protein: CASSRGDKHSYEQYF

J gene: TRBJ2-5
D gene: TRBD1
clone size: -
V gene: TRBV14
CDR3 DNA: TGTGCCAGCAGCCAGAGGCACAAAAGGACAGGGGAAGAAGAGACCCAGTACTTC
CDR3 protein: CASSQRHKRTGEEETQYF

J gene: TRBJ1-6
D gene: TRBD1
clone size: -
V gene: TRBV6-5
CDR3 DNA: TGTGCCAGCAGTTACGACAGGGGCGCCAATTCACCCCTCCACTTT
CDR3 protein: CASSYDRGANSPLHF

J gene: TRBJ1-1
D gene: TRBD1
clone size: -
V gene: TRBV14
CDR3 DNA: TGTGCCAGCAGCCATCTCGGGACAGGCCACTTTGAAGCTTTCTTT
CDR3 protein: CASSHLGTGHFEAFF

J gene: TRBJ1-3
D gene: TRBD1
clone size: -
V gene: TRBV5-1
CDR3 DNA: TGCGCCAGCAGCTTGCAGCTGGGACAGGGAGAAAACACCATATATTTT
CDR3 protein: CASSLQLGQGENTIYF

J gene: TRBJ2-2
D gene: TRBD2
clone size: -
V gene: TRBV6-6
CDR3 DNA: TGTGCCAGCACCGGACTAGCGGGAGTAAGGGGCGGGGAGCTGTTTTTT
CDR3 protein: CASTGLAGVRGGELFF

J gene: TRBJ1-2
D gene: TRBD1
clone size: -
V gene: TRBV10-3
CDR3 DNA: TGTGCCATCACTGGACAGGGGGATTCCTATGGCTACACCTTC
CDR3 protein: CAITGQGDSYGYTF

J gene: TRBJ2-7
D gene: TRBD1
clone size: -
V gene: TRBV18
CDR3 DNA: TGTGCCAGCTCATCACCCGGGACAGGGTTGAGGGAGCAGTACTTC
CDR3 protein: CASSSPGTGLREQYF

J gene: TRBJ2-7
D gene: -
clone size: -
V gene: TRBV24-1
CDR3 DNA: TGTGCCACCAGTGAAGGGGGGGCCATCTACGAGCAGTACTTC
CDR3 protein: CATSEGGAIYEQYF

J gene: TRBJ2-1
D gene: -
clone size: -
V gene: TRBV7-7
CDR3 DNA: TGTGCCAGCAGCCCAAATCGGGGTTCTCACAATGAGCAGTTCTTC
CDR3 protein: CASSPNRGSHNEQFF

J gene: TRBJ2-1
D gene: TRBD1
clone size: -
V gene: TRBV5-5
CDR3 DNA: TGTGCCAGCAGCCCACAGGGGGCGTCCTACAATGAGCAGTTCTTC
CDR3 protein: CASSPQGASYNEQFF

J gene: TRBJ2-3
D gene: TRBD1
clone size: -
V gene: TRBV2
CDR3 DNA: TGTGCCAGCAGCCCGGGACAGACCACAGATACGCAGTATTTT
CDR3 protein: CASSPGQTTDTQYF